A selection of T cell receptor beta chains follows, all from one sample in a study of T-cell reconstitution after alpha-beta-depleted transplantation in children. MiXCR, applied by TCRdb to the PCR reads, yields one record per CDR3 protein. Among a few hundred thousand distinct CDR3 sequences, 6.5% to 9% were seen once, and the ten largest hold approximately 9.6%. The sample in question was peripheral blood, obtained 360 days after TCRalphabeta/CD19-depleted stem cell transplant. All receptors come from a female patient aged 2-15 years who had a stem cell transplant for Fanconi anemia, so the T cells may come from the graft donor. The CDR3 runs from the conserved cysteine through the conserved F or W. Fields, in order: clone size, J gene, V gene, D gene, CDR3 protein, CDR3 DNA. The D gene is left open where the match is weak. Clone size appears in some rows only: once, few, many, or a class for an expanded clone.

clone size: few
J gene: TRBJ1-5
V gene: TRBV7-8
D gene: TRBD1
CDR3 protein: CASSRYRGPNQPQHF
CDR3 DNA: TGTGCCAGCAGCCGCTACAGGGGTCCCAATCAGCCCCAGCATTTT

clone size: many
J gene: TRBJ2-1
V gene: TRBV27
D gene: -
CDR3 protein: CASSLKGGYNEQFF
CDR3 DNA: TGTGCCAGCTCACTCAAGGGGGGGTACAATGAGCAGTTCTTC

clone size: -
J gene: TRBJ2-3
V gene: TRBV6-2/TRBV6-3
D gene: TRBD2
CDR3 protein: CASNAAGFKDTQYF
CDR3 DNA: TGTGCCAGCAACGCAGCGGGGTTTAAAGATACGCAGTATTTT

clone size: many
J gene: TRBJ2-2
V gene: TRBV9
D gene: -
CDR3 protein: CASSVVGSTGELFF
CDR3 DNA: TGTGCCAGCAGCGTAGTCGGAAGCACCGGGGAGCTGTTTTTT

clone size: many
J gene: TRBJ2-7
V gene: TRBV3-1
D gene: TRBD2
CDR3 protein: CASSQDRTSGNEQYF
CDR3 DNA: TGTGCCAGCAGCCAAGATCGCACTAGCGGGAACGAGCAGTACTTC

clone size: -
J gene: TRBJ2-5
V gene: TRBV5-8
D gene: -
CDR3 protein: CASSDGLQETQYF
CDR3 DNA: TGTGCCAGCAGTGACGGGTTACAAGAGACCCAGTACTTC

clone size: many
J gene: TRBJ2-5
V gene: TRBV4-2
D gene: -
CDR3 protein: CASSQDSVGWRKETQYF
CDR3 DNA: TGTGCCAGCAGCCAAGATTCCGTGGGTTGGCGGAAAGAGACCCAGTACTTC

clone size: many
J gene: TRBJ2-5
V gene: TRBV12-3/TRBV12-4
D gene: TRBD1
CDR3 protein: CASSLESTGVPQETQYF
CDR3 DNA: TGTGCCAGCAGTTTAGAGTCGACAGGGGTTCCCCAAGAGACCCAGTACTTC

clone size: many
J gene: TRBJ1-2
V gene: TRBV12-3/TRBV12-4
D gene: -
CDR3 protein: CASTRWATNYGYTF
CDR3 DNA: TGTGCCAGCACCCGTTGGGCCACTAACTATGGCTACACCTTC

clone size: -
J gene: TRBJ2-2
V gene: TRBV6-1
D gene: -
CDR3 protein: CASTNRGSHPNTGELFF
CDR3 DNA: TGTGCCAGCACCAACCGGGGGAGCCATCCGAACACCGGGGAGCTGTTTTTT

clone size: -
J gene: TRBJ2-3
V gene: TRBV7-3
D gene: -
CDR3 protein: CASSSQTDTQYF
CDR3 DNA: TGTGCCAGCAGCTCCCAGACGGATACGCAGTATTTT

clone size: many
J gene: TRBJ2-4
V gene: TRBV20-1
D gene: -
CDR3 protein: CSANQGAKNIQYF
CDR3 DNA: TGCAGTGCTAACCAGGGGGCCAAAAACATTCAGTACTTC

clone size: many
J gene: TRBJ2-6
V gene: TRBV20-1
D gene: -
CDR3 protein: CSASAGLGANVLTF
CDR3 DNA: TGCAGTGCTAGCGCGGGCCTGGGGGCCAACGTCCTGACTTTC

clone size: many
J gene: TRBJ2-1
V gene: TRBV6-2/TRBV6-3
D gene: TRBD2
CDR3 protein: CAIRGAGGSYNEQFF
CDR3 DNA: TGTGCCATCAGGGGAGCGGGGGGATCCTACAATGAGCAGTTCTTC

clone size: many
J gene: TRBJ2-3
V gene: TRBV6-4
D gene: TRBD2
CDR3 protein: CASSDSSGRADTQYF
CDR3 DNA: TGTGCCAGCAGTGACTCTAGCGGGAGGGCAGATACGCAGTATTTT

clone size: many
J gene: TRBJ2-7
V gene: TRBV20-1
D gene: TRBD2
CDR3 protein: CSAIILAGGPDEQYF
CDR3 DNA: TGCAGTGCTATAATCCTTGCGGGAGGGCCGGACGAGCAGTACTTC

clone size: many
J gene: TRBJ2-5
V gene: TRBV4-2
D gene: -
CDR3 protein: CASSQDRGSQETQYF
CDR3 DNA: TGTGCCAGCAGCCAAGATAGGGGATCCCAAGAGACCCAGTACTTC

clone size: -
J gene: TRBJ2-1
V gene: TRBV6-5
D gene: -
CDR3 protein: CASSYSMRGSHNEQFF
CDR3 DNA: TGTGCCAGCAGTTACTCGATGCGGGGTTCCCACAATGAGCAGTTCTTC

clone size: many
J gene: TRBJ2-7
V gene: TRBV4-1
D gene: -
CDR3 protein: CASSQDPFYEQYF
CDR3 DNA: TGCGCCAGCAGCCAAGATCCGTTTTACGAGCAGTACTTC